Detailed here is one T cell receptor (beta chain). V was cut by 3 bases and J by 2 bases, with 13 bases left in between. This CDR3 has 15 residues. Germline CDR1 and CDR2: MNHEY and SVGAGI. Authors' methods: Reference gene primers were amplified, and this amplification served to estimate nucleated cell counts. Measured with immunoSEQ multiplex PCR; TCRdb has only the in-frame clones, and not every one. That table gives V, J and clone size, and the DNA gave D and trimming. This sample has approximately 480,000 clones, with around 90% found just once. This entry belongs to a study of blood T cell repertoires in COVID-19. Whole-study context: Researchers got acute and convalescent COVID-19 samples from the United States, Italy and Spain.

Clinical history as reported by participants underpinned cohort assignment. Symptom resolution, clearance, or two negative PCRs marked donors in Cohort 3 as recovered. The chain joins TRBV6-5 to TRBJ2-5; possible D gene TRBD2, 6 bases. This sequence originates from a young woman who had recovered from COVID-19. The sequenced material came from PBMCs or T cells enriched from blood (not recorded which). CDR3 in DNA: TGTGCCAGCAGTTATTCGGATCGGGGGCAAGAGACCCAGTACTTC. It encodes CASSYSDRGQETQYF.